The source of this T cell receptor (beta chain) is a study of T cell repertoires in ileal Crohn's disease. The overall study: Patients had a median approximately 8-year disease duration, and less than 45% were active smokers.

Findings and caveats of the study: Active smokers at surgery had more clonal expansions than non-smokers.

This clone was seen a few times. What it recognizes is unknown. Noted time point: neoterminal ileum biopsy at postoperative endoscopy, about 6 months after surgery. CDR1 and CDR2 from the germline V gene are SGHRS and YFSETQ. This CDR3 region has 13 residues. Trimming took 0 bases from V and 4 from J, leaving 7 bases between them. Method: immunoSEQ multiplex PCR; TCRdb's copy keeps in-frame clones and lacks some. The table has fewer than 4,500 clones, 85% seen once. Specimen: ileal tissue. The J gene is TRBJ1-2, the V gene TRBV5-1, with D unresolved. The TCR sequence derives from an adult with Crohn's disease. CDR3 bases: TGCGCCAGCAGCTTGGGGCAGGTCTATGGCTACACCTTC. Its protein is CASSLGQVYGYTF.